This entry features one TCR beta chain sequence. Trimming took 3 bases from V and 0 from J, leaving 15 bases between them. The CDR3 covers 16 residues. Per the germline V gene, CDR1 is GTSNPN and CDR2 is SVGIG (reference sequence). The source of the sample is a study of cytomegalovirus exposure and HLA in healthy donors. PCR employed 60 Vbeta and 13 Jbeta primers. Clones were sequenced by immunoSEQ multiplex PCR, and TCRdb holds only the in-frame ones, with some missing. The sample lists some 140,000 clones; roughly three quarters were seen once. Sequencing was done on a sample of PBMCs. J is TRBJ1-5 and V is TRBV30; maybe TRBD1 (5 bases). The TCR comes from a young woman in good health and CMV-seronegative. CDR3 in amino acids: CAWRPAGPYSNQPQHF. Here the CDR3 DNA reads TGTGCCTGGAGGCCCGCGGGACCTTATAGCAATCAGCCCCAGCATTTT.